This section outlines one TCR beta chain sequence together with its context. These data belong to a study of T cell responses to AZD1222 COVID-19 vaccine. Using immunoSEQ multiplex PCR, the repertoire was profiled, and TCRdb retains in-frame clones only, with some absent. The table shows under 75,000 clones, with roughly 87% occurring only once. Germline-derived CDR1 and CDR2 are MNHEY and SVGAGI. Trimming cost V 4 bases and J 0 bases, with 9 bases left between them. This CDR3 spans 15 amino acids. The rearrangement uses TRBV6-5 and TRBJ1-4; D is unresolved. The sequences come from peripheral blood, collected on day 0 of AZD1222 vaccination. The sequence derives from an adult in good health. CDR3: CASSSMGATNEKLFF. The CDR3 region has the DNA TGTGCCAGCAGTTCCATGGGAGCAACTAATGAAAAACTGTTTTTT.